This T cell receptor beta chain was obtained from a study of graft-versus-host responses after intestinal transplantation listed by TCRdb under 2021. About the full investigation: The transplants that recipients received were multivisceral, liver-intestinal, or isolated intestinal. All recipients received anti-thymocyte globulin induction followed by maintenance tacrolimus and steroids for 3 to 4 years. After intestinal transplantation, graft-versus-host and host-versus-graft alloreactive T cell clones were followed in the graft, circulation and bone marrow using bulk TCR-beta CDR3 sequencing. To identify alloreactive clones, pre-transplant mixed lymphocyte reaction products were sequenced and then compared with unstimulated pre-transplant donor and recipient T cells. Of the 20 to 30 intestinal transplant recipients enrolled in the cohort, one of whom was a retransplant, 3 patients without pretransplant specimens were excluded. A peak of at least 4% donor T cells among recipient peripheral blood mononuclear cells was the definition used for donor T cell macrochimerism. Samples from a few later patients were sequenced in-house on an Illumina MiSeq with MiXCR processing rather than by the commercial service.

Library creation used the immunoSEQ multiplex PCR assay. In most patients, genomic DNA was isolated using the Qiagen DNeasy Blood and Tissue Kit and sent frozen to Adaptive Biotechnologies for TCR sequencing. High-throughput TCR-beta CDR3 sequencing of genomic DNA from most patients was performed by Adaptive Biotechnologies. Per the source publication's procedure: Adaptive's ImmunoSEQ software was the source of the TCR sequencing data for about 17 patients, while a few other patients were processed with MiXCR and VDJtools. To correct CD4 versus CD8 sorting errors, any sequence found in both subsets at a frequency ratio below 5:1 was removed. CDR3 nucleotide sequences shared between donor and recipient were removed because their origin could not be assigned. At least 2-fold expansion over unstimulated cells and a minimum CFSE-low frequency of 0.002% (template counts) or 0.001% (read counts) were required for clones to be classified as alloreactive. A clone was considered mappable if detected in the sequenced pre-transplant spleen, lymph node, or MLR CFSE-low populations of the donor or recipient. Cumulative frequency of alloreactive clones was calculated as a percentage of all sequences weighted by copy number. The clones in this table, taken by TCRdb from immuneACCESS, are in-frame only. Not every clone is retained; where verified, under half of the shortfall comes from an unresolved V gene, and the cause of the rest is unknown. Clonal size and the V and J genes are those of that table, whereas D and trimming came from the DNA. This sample comprises under 100,000 clones, over 80% of them detected only once. The top ten clones comprise approximately 1.1% of the sample.

Study-wide conclusions, independent of this receptor: Conclusions were limited by the relatively low number and heterogeneity of intestinal transplant patients. GvH clones were detected in recipient bone marrow, and some appeared earlier in ileal mucosa or blood, consistent with an intestinal mucosal origin. Early after transplant, peak levels of circulating GvH clones were found to be associated with declines in HvG clones. In the allografts of patients with donor T cell macrochimerism, GvH to HvG T cell clonal ratios were high.

This clone was detected only once. Its antigen is not yet known. Base-call qualities are not available, and no considerably larger clone is one nucleotide away. From cysteine to phenylalanine, the CDR3 is 15 amino acids long. The only DNA kept is the CDR3, 45 bases in frame from the first base. Trimming takes 0 bases from V and 0 bases from J, and the germline ends sit 7 bases apart. The germline V gene encodes CDR1 SGHRS and CDR2 YFSETQ. In light of the paper, this sample's time point label describes: cells obtained before transplantation from donor or recipient. CD3+CD4+ and CD3+CD8+ populations were FACS-sorted from unstimulated pre-transplant donor and recipient cells taken from spleen or lymph nodes.

Sample: unstimulated CD8+ T cells sorted from spleen or lymph node cells, taken before transplant. This chain joins TRBV5-1 to TRBJ2-1; the D gene is possibly TRBD2, with 5 bases matching. The clonotype was recovered from a human donor who was the organ donor for an intestinal transplant. The CDR3 sequence is CASSLETSSYNEQFF. The nucleotide sequence reads as follows: TGCGCCAGCAGCTTGGAAACTAGCTCCTACAATGAGCAGTTCTTC. With the portions outside the CDR3 filled from the reference TRBV5-1 and TRBJ2-1 genes, the complete variable region becomes KAGVTQTPRYLIKTRGQQVTLSCSPISGHRSVSWYQQTPGQGLQFLFEYFSETQRNKGNFPGRFSGRQFSNSRSEMNVSTLELGDSALYLCASSLETSSYNEQFFGPGTRLTVL.